The rows below give T cell receptor beta chains drawn from one sample of a study of blood T cell repertoires in COVID-19. Only in-frame clones appear in the TCRdb table, and some are missing; sequencing was by immunoSEQ multiplex PCR. The sample has 220,000 or so clones, roughly 89% seen once. Sample: PBMCs or T cells enriched from blood (not recorded which). These TCRs come from a man aged 25 to 40 who had been exposed to COVID-19. CDR3s include the opening cysteine and the closing phenylalanine or tryptophan. A D gene is named only where the DNA matches it firmly. Size values are once, few and many counts, or a class for expanded clones, and some rows have none.

>.|.|TRBJ2-4|TRBV19
CASSTPGRGVAKNIQYF
TGTGCCAGTAGTACCCCAGGCAGGGGGGTAGCCAAAAACATTCAGTACTTC
>.|.|TRBJ1-5|TRBV4-2
CASSQDADQPQHF
TGTGCCAGCAGCCAAGATGCGGATCAGCCCCAGCATTTT
>.|TRBD2|TRBJ2-5|TRBV7-9
CATKILAGDNAETQYF
TGTGCCACCAAGATACTAGCGGGGGATAATGCGGAGACCCAGTACTTC
>.|.|TRBJ1-1|TRBV11-2
CASSPVRGQNTEAFF
TGTGCCAGCAGCCCAGTTCGAGGGCAGAACACTGAAGCTTTCTTT
>.|.|TRBJ2-4|TRBV10-2
CASSENLGAVQYF
TGCGCCAGCAGTGAGAATCTAGGGGCGGTTCAGTACTTC
>.|TRBD1|TRBJ2-2|TRBV9
CASSVGGTANTGELFF
TGTGCCAGCAGCGTAGGGGGGACAGCTAACACCGGGGAGCTGTTTTTT
>.|.|TRBJ2-7|TRBV6-5
CASSYSRQGNYEQYF
TGTGCCAGCAGTTACTCGCGCCAGGGAAACTACGAGCAGTACTTC
>.|TRBD2|TRBJ2-1|TRBV4-2
CASSKPPFGGGAPYNEQFF
TGTGCCAGCAGCAAGCCCCCTTTTGGCGGGGGGGCTCCCTACAATGAGCAGTTCTTC
>.|TRBD2|TRBJ2-3|TRBV11-3
CASSPISGGTQYF
TGTGCCAGCAGCCCAATTAGCGGGGGTACGCAGTATTTT
>.|.|TRBJ1-5|TRBV11-2
CASSLGISNQPQHF
TGTGCCAGCAGCTTAGGTATTAGCAATCAGCCCCAGCATTTT
>.|TRBD1|TRBJ2-1|TRBV7-9
CASRTGTAYNEQFF
TGTGCCAGCAGGACCGGGACAGCCTACAATGAGCAGTTCTTC
>.|TRBD1|TRBJ2-5|TRBV18
CASSSWTGGRETQYF
TGTGCCAGCTCATCCTGGACAGGGGGCAGGGAGACCCAGTACTTC
>.|TRBD2|TRBJ2-2|TRBV4-2
CASSPRLAGDTGELFF
TGTGCCAGCAGCCCCAGACTAGCGGGGGACACCGGGGAGCTGTTTTTT
>.|.|TRBJ2-7|TRBV2
CASSTQGGEQYF
TGTGCCAGCAGTACGCAGGGGGGCGAGCAGTACTTC
>once|.|TRBJ1-5|TRBV4-1
CASSQDLSREFGQPQHF
TGCGCCAGCAGCCAAGATCTGTCGAGGGAGTTTGGTCAGCCCCAGCATTTT
>.|.|TRBJ1-5|TRBV27
CASSLFNNQPQHF
TGTGCCAGCAGTTTATTCAACAATCAGCCCCAGCATTTT
>.|TRBD2|TRBJ2-5|TRBV4-1
CASSQVMMGLAYQETQYF
TGCGCCAGCAGCCAAGTGATGATGGGACTAGCGTACCAAGAGACCCAGTACTTC
>.|.|TRBJ1-2|TRBV15
CATSGQTLNYGYTF
TGTGCCACCAGCGGCCAGACACTTAACTATGGCTACACCTTC
>.|TRBD1|TRBJ1-2|TRBV7-2
CASRLETGGLGGYTF
TGTGCCAGCAGACTGGAGACAGGGGGCTTGGGTGGCTACACCTTC
>.|.|TRBJ1-2|TRBV9
CASSPSYGYTF
TGTGCCAGCAGCCCATCCTATGGCTACACCTTC
>.|TRBD2|TRBJ2-3|TRBV5-1
CASSLYMTSGGTHTDTQYF
TGCGCCAGCAGCTTGTATATGACTAGCGGGGGGACCCACACAGATACGCAGTATTTT
>.|.|TRBJ1-6|TRBV19
CASSNGGNNSPLHF
TGTGCCAGTAGTAATGGGGGGAATAATTCACCCCTCCACTTT
>.|.|TRBJ2-2|TRBV5-1
CASSRREQDFNTGELFF
TGCGCCAGCAGCCGTAGGGAGCAGGATTTTAACACCGGGGAGCTGTTTTTT
>.|TRBD1|TRBJ1-1|TRBV4-3
CASSQTDRPNTEAFF
TGCGCCAGCAGCCAAACGGACAGGCCTAACACTGAAGCTTTCTTT
>.|TRBD2|TRBJ2-7|TRBV10-1
CASRRNSSGDYRAYEQYF
TGCGCCAGCAGGAGGAACTCTAGCGGGGACTACCGGGCCTACGAGCAGTACTTC
>.|TRBD2|TRBJ2-1|TRBV5-1
CASSLTGTSSNEQFF
TGCGCCAGCAGCTTAACCGGGACTAGTTCCAATGAGCAGTTCTTC
>.|TRBD2|TRBJ2-3|TRBV7-2
CASSSTSGGAGRGYTQYF
TGTGCCAGCAGCTCGACTAGCGGGGGGGCCGGTAGGGGCTATACGCAGTATTTT
>.|TRBD2|TRBJ2-2|TRBV20-1
CSASTSGAYTGELFF
TGCAGTGCTAGTACTAGCGGGGCATACACCGGGGAGCTGTTTTTT
>.|.|TRBJ2-4|TRBV11-1
CASRVEGSDENIQYF
TGTGCCAGCCGAGTGGAGGGGTCGGACGAAAACATTCAGTACTTC
>.|TRBD1|TRBJ1-3|TRBV4-1
CASSQDRSYGNTIYF
TGCGCCAGCAGCCAGGACAGGAGTTATGGAAACACCATATATTTT
>.|TRBD2|TRBJ2-1|TRBV7-2
CASSPSLAGVYNEQFF
TGTGCCAGCAGCCCATCACTAGCGGGGGTCTACAATGAGCAGTTCTTC
>.|TRBD2|TRBJ2-2|TRBV19
CASGPSGDSRRELFF
TGTGCCAGTGGCCCTAGCGGGGATAGTCGTCGGGAGCTGTTTTTT
>.|.|TRBJ1-2|TRBV6-6
CASSDSGVTDYGYTF
TGTGCCAGCAGTGATTCCGGGGTAACGGACTATGGCTACACCTTC
>.|TRBD2|TRBJ2-7|TRBV4-2
CASSQGHSSGGYEQYF
TGTGCCAGCAGCCAAGGGCACTCTAGCGGGGGCTACGAGCAGTACTTC
>.|.|TRBJ2-2|TRBV13
CASSPYKGVTVTGELFF
TGTGCCAGCAGCCCGTATAAAGGGGTCACGGTCACCGGGGAGCTGTTTTTT
>.|.|TRBJ2-1|TRBV9
CASSVAGLGDNEQFF
TGTGCCAGCAGCGTAGCTGGGCTAGGGGACAATGAGCAGTTCTTC
>.|TRBD2|TRBJ2-7|TRBV15
CATSRDLWGGIHEQYF
TGTGCCACCAGCAGAGACCTCTGGGGGGGTATTCACGAGCAGTACTTC
>once|TRBD1|TRBJ1-1|TRBV5-5
CASSLSGQGTTEAFF
TGTGCCAGCAGCCTATCGGGACAGGGCACGACTGAAGCTTTCTTT
>.|.|TRBJ2-7|TRBV3-1/TRBV3-2
CASSQDSTPHNF
TGTGCCAGCAGCCAAGATTCGACTCCCCACAACTTC
>.|TRBD2|TRBJ2-1|TRBV30
CGSSSGGAGEQFF
TGTGGCAGCTCTAGCGGGGGGGCGGGTGAGCAGTTCTTC
>.|.|TRBJ2-3|TRBV10-1
CASSVGGSTDTQYF
TGCGCCAGCAGTGTTGGGGGCTCCACAGATACGCAGTATTTT
>.|.|TRBJ2-2|TRBV11-2
CASSPNSSGGELFF
TGTGCCAGCAGCCCAAATAGCAGTGGCGGGGAGCTGTTTTTT
>.|TRBD1|TRBJ2-4|TRBV7-2
CASSLGDRGSKNIQYF
TGTGCCAGCAGCTTAGGAGACAGGGGTTCCAAAAACATTCAGTACTTC
>.|.|TRBJ2-2|TRBV5-4
CATRGATGNTGELFF
TGTGCCACCCGCGGTGCGACAGGGAACACCGGGGAGCTGTTTTTT
>once|.|TRBJ1-3|TRBV5-1
CASRLAAGYGNTIYF
TGCGCCAGCAGGCTGGCGGCAGGGTATGGAAACACCATATATTTT
>once|.|TRBJ2-7|TRBV9
CASSPGGGLNPYEQYF
TGTGCCAGCAGCCCGGGGGGCGGGCTCAACCCCTACGAGCAGTACTTC
>.|.|TRBJ2-7|TRBV13
CASSFRTAAVSYEQYF
TGTGCCAGCAGCTTCCGGACAGCGGCAGTTAGCTACGAGCAGTACTTC
>.|.|TRBJ2-2|TRBV7-2
CASSFWTASTGELFF
TGTGCCAGCAGCTTCTGGACAGCCTCCACCGGGGAGCTGTTTTTT
>once|.|TRBJ2-1|TRBV4-2
CASSTRGADNEQFF
TGTGCCAGCAGCACCCGGGGGGCCGACAATGAGCAGTTCTTC
>.|.|TRBJ2-5|TRBV14
CASSQDLETQYF
TGTGCCAGCAGCCAAGATCTCGAGACCCAGTACTTC
>.|.|TRBJ1-2|TRBV25-1
CASSEGRDYGYTF
TGTGCCAGCAGTGAGGGCAGGGACTATGGCTACACCTTC
>.|.|TRBJ2-3|TRBV21-1
CASSKRGGSGGGTDTQYF
TGTGCCAGCAGCAAACGGGGAGGGAGCGGGGGAGGCACAGATACGCAGTATTTT
>.|TRBD2|TRBJ2-2|TRBV7-6
CASSLGGGESGELFF
TGTGCCAGCAGCTTAGGCGGGGGGGAGTCCGGGGAGCTGTTTTTT
>once|.|TRBJ1-6|TRBV5-1
CASSYDRSSPLHF
TGCGCCAGCAGCTATGACAGGAGTTCACCCCTCCACTTT
>.|TRBD1|TRBJ1-2|TRBV6-5
CASSYSLGQYGYTF
TGTGCCAGCAGTTACTCATTGGGACAGTATGGCTACACCTTC
>.|TRBD1|TRBJ2-2|TRBV10-3
CAVSRTGGRTGELFF
TGTGCCGTCAGTCGGACAGGGGGCCGGACCGGGGAGCTGTTTTTT
>.|TRBD1|TRBJ1-1|TRBV19
CASSRQGDTEAFF
TGTGCCAGTAGTAGACAGGGAGACACTGAAGCTTTCTTT
>few|.|TRBJ2-3|TRBV7-2
CASSLVGRGTDTQYF
TGTGCCAGCAGCTTAGTGGGCCGAGGCACAGATACGCAGTATTTT
>.|.|TRBJ1-3|TRBV15
CATSRETGFSGNTIYF
TGTGCCACCAGCAGAGAGACAGGCTTTTCTGGAAACACCATATATTTT
>.|TRBD2|TRBJ2-3|TRBV7-2
CASSATSGANTDTQYF
TGTGCCAGCTCAGCGACTAGCGGGGCAAACACAGATACGCAGTATTTT